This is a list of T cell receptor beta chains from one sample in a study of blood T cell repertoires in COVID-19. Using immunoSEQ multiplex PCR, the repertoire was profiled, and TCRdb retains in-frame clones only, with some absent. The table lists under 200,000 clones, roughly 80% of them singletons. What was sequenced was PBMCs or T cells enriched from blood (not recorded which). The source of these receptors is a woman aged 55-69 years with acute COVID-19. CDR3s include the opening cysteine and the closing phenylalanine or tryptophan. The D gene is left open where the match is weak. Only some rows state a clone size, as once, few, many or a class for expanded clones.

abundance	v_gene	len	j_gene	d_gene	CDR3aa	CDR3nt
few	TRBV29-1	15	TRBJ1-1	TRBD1	CSVVRTGFLNTEAFF	TGCAGCGTTGTGAGGACAGGGTTTTTGAACACTGAAGCTTTCTTT
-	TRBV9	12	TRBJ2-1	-	CASSRLRGEQFF	TGTGCCAGCAGCCGCCTTCGGGGTGAGCAGTTCTTC
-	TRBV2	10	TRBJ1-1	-	CASNSGEAFF	TGTGCCAGCAATAGTGGTGAAGCTTTCTTT
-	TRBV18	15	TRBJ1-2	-	CASSQLSDTNYGYTF	TGTGCCAGCTCACAGCTGAGTGACACGAACTATGGCTACACCTTC
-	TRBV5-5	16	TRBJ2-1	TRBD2	CASSLMTSGGLVEQFF	TGTGCCAGCAGCTTAATGACTAGCGGGGGCCTCGTTGAGCAGTTCTTC
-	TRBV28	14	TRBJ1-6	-	CASSPGGFYSPLHF	TGTGCCAGCAGTCCGGGGGGCTTCTATTCACCCCTCCACTTT
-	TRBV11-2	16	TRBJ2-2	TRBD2	CASSSGTRGYTGELFF	TGTGCCAGCAGCTCTGGGACTAGAGGTTACACCGGGGAGCTGTTTTTT
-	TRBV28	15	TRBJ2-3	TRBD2	CASSLGGEGTDTQYF	TGTGCCAGCAGTTTGGGTGGGGAGGGGACAGATACGCAGTATTTT
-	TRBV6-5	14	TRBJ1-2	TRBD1	CASSTGTGNNGYTF	TGTGCCAGCAGCACCGGGACAGGGAATAATGGCTACACCTTC
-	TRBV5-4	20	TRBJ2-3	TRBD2	CASSHESISFLAGSTDTQYF	TGTGCCAGCAGCCACGAATCAATTTCGTTTCTAGCGGGGAGCACAGATACGCAGTATTTT
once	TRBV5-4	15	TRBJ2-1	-	CASSLFQGSLNEQFF	TGTGCCAGCAGCTTGTTTCAGGGGAGTTTAAATGAGCAGTTCTTC
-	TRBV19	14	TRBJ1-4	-	CASSPGGPNEKLFF	TGTGCCAGTAGCCCCGGGGGACCTAATGAAAAACTGTTTTTT
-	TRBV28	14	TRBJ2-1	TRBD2	CASTYSGGAGEQFF	TGTGCCAGCACTTATAGCGGGGGGGCGGGTGAGCAGTTCTTC
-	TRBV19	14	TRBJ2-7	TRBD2	CASSIQRGAKEQYF	TGTGCCAGTAGTATTCAGCGGGGAGCTAAAGAGCAGTACTTC
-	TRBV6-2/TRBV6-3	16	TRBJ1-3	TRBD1	CASSYRGPDRANTIYF	TGTGCCAGCAGTTACCGGGGTCCGGACAGGGCTAACACCATATATTTT
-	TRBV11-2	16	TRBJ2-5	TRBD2	CASSLRTSAPGETQYF	TGTGCCAGCAGCCTACGGACTAGCGCGCCGGGGGAGACCCAGTACTTC
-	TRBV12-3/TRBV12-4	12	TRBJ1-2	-	CASSSNSYGYTF	TGTGCCAGCAGCTCCAACTCCTATGGCTACACCTTC
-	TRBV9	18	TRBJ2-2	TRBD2	CASSVPPLAGGNTGELFF	TGTGCCAGCAGCGTCCCTCCTCTGGCGGGAGGGAACACCGGGGAGCTGTTTTTT
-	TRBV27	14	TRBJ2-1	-	CASRGGRATNEQFF	TGTGCCAGCAGGGGGGGGCGGGCTACCAATGAGCAGTTCTTC
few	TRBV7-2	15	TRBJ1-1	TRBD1	CASSALTGGNTEAFF	TGTGCCAGCAGCGCCCTAACAGGGGGCAACACTGAAGCTTTCTTT
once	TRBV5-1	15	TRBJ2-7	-	CASSLKNGQHYEQYF	TGCGCCAGCAGCTTGAAAAACGGACAGCACTACGAGCAGTACTTC
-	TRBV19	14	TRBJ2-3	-	CASSGGLGTDTQYF	TGTGCCAGTAGCGGAGGCCTGGGGACAGATACGCAGTATTTT